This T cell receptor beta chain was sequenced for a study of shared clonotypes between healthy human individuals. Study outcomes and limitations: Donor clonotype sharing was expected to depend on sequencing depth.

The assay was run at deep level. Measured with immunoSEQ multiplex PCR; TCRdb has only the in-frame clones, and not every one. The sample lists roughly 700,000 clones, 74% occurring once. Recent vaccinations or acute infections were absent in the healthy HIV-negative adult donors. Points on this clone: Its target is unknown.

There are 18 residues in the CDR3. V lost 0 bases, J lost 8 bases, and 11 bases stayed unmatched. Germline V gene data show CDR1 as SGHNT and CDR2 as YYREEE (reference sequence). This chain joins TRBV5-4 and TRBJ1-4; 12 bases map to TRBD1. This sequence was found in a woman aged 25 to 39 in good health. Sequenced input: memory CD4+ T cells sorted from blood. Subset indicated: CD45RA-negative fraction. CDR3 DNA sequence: TGTGCCAGCAGCTTGGATGGGACAGGGGGCGCTTTAAGGGAAAAACTGTTTTTT. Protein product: CASSLDGTGGALREKLFF. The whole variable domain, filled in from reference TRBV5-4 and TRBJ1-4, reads ETGVTQSPTHLIKTRGQQVTLRCSSQSGHNTVSWYQQALGQGPQFIFQYYREEENGRGNFPPRFSGLQFPNYSSELNVNALELDDSALYLCASSLDGTGGALREKLFFGSGTQLSVL.